The rows below give T cell receptor beta chains drawn from one sample of a study of blood T cell repertoires in COVID-19. Clones were read by immunoSEQ multiplex PCR, and TCRdb kept only the in-frame ones, dropping some. The sample comprises about 130,000 clones, roughly four fifths of which are singletons, and about 17% rests with the top ten. Sequencing was performed on peripheral blood. The origin of the receptors is a woman aged 50 to 60 with acute or convalescent COVID-19. Each CDR3 is given with its conserved first and last residue.

j_call v_call cdr3_aa
TRBJ1-1 TRBV16 CASSQSAGANTEAFF
TRBJ2-3 TRBV7-8 CASSPGTGLSTDTQYF
TRBJ1-4 TRBV3-1/TRBV3-2 CASSQRTGGNEKLFF
TRBJ1-3 TRBV19 CASRAQGSGNTIYF
TRBJ1-4 TRBV7-3 CASSLRPFSENEKLFF
TRBJ2-5 TRBV4-1 CASSQGQGAIETQYF
TRBJ1-4 TRBV30 CAWSVLPRGTIVNEKLFF
TRBJ1-3 TRBV7-9 CASKSQGANSGNTIYF
TRBJ1-3 TRBV19 CASSIDRSFSGNTIYF
TRBJ1-4 TRBV28 CASSFEGRAKLFF
TRBJ1-6 TRBV2 CASRGDSEGSPLHF
TRBJ1-3 TRBV3-1/TRBV3-2 CASSPQGTSSGNTIYF
TRBJ2-1 TRBV14 CASSQLVHEQFF
TRBJ2-3 TRBV2 CASSWRQASTDTQYF
TRBJ1-2 TRBV2 CASSGQGVRGYTF
TRBJ1-5 TRBV5-5 CASSLWTGDNQPQHF
TRBJ1-2 TRBV27 CASSYRRDRDYNYGYTF
TRBJ2-3 TRBV19 CASSISRQGPTSTQYF
TRBJ1-4 TRBV6-1 CASSDVGQGREKLFF
TRBJ1-1 TRBV30 CAWSAYRQNTEAFF
TRBJ1-2 TRBV6-6 CASSPDRLTNYGYTF
TRBJ1-5 TRBV12-3/TRBV12-4 CASRGTGGQPQHF
TRBJ2-1 TRBV9 CASSPQGGGNEQFF
TRBJ1-3 TRBV6-1 CASSEGTGTGGNTIYF
TRBJ1-5 TRBV5-6 CASSSTLTGDDQPQHF
TRBJ2-3 TRBV28 CASSFGRGFVTDTQYF
TRBJ1-3 TRBV2 CASLNGGTGNTIYF
TRBJ2-4 TRBV30 CAWSEEAGRRYF
TRBJ1-1 TRBV7-2 CASSLEHWGATEAFF
TRBJ1-5 TRBV7-9 CASSLGQGNGNQPQHF
TRBJ1-6 TRBV6-5 CASSLATVYESPLHF
TRBJ1-1 TRBV5-4 CASSRAIDREAFF
TRBJ1-5 TRBV10-2 CASSAQGWGNQPQHF
TRBJ2-3 TRBV7-3 CASSLTASNTQYF
TRBJ1-5 TRBV2 CASSFPITGPSWPQHF
TRBJ2-3 TRBV11-2 CASSLRTGTSTDTQYF
TRBJ2-1 TRBV5-1 CASSLVTSGGLNEQFF
TRBJ1-5 TRBV5-5 CASSLTLLAYPEGQPQHF
TRBJ2-7 TRBV4-2 CASSQTGQGDLSYEQYF
TRBJ1-1 TRBV18 CASSPPGQFRAFF